A single sample is the source of the 18 T cell receptor beta chains below, sequenced in a study of molecular identifiers for immune sequencing clone quantification. TCRdb fed the PCR reads into MiXCR, producing one record per CDR3 protein. There are about 10,000 distinct CDR3 sequences in the sample; 20% to 25% occur only once, and around 1.5% lies in the top ten. The material sequenced was naive CD8+ T cells from blood, with Jurkat cell RNA spiked in. Documented subset: FACS-sorted CD8+CD4-CCR7+CD45RA+ naive T cells. Source of these receptors: a human donor in good health. Some libraries in this study had Jurkat cell RNA spiked in.

This clonotype is classed as medium-sized. In DNA, the CDR3 is TGTGCCAGCAGCTTAAAGGAGCGAGGGGGTGGCACAGATACGCAGTATTTT. Residues: CASSLKERGGGTDTQYF. This sequence joins TRBV7-9 and TRBJ2-3; the D gene is possibly TRBD1 (6 bases). Between the trimmed V and J ends, which lost 2 bases and 1 base, there was a span of 16 bases. Germline CDR1 SEHNR, CDR2 FQNEAQ (reference sequence). The CDR3 consists of 17 residues.

This clonotype is medium-sized within its sample. The J gene is TRBJ2-5, the V gene TRBV7-8; TRBD2 matches 7 bases. Germline V gene sequence: CDR1 SGHVS, CDR2 FQNEAQ. After removal of 4 bases from V and 1 base from J, the junction contained 6 bases not matched to a gene. The CDR3 is made up of 15 amino acids. The CDR3 sequence is CASSYALAVQETQYF. CDR3 nucleotides: TGTGCCAGCAGCTACGCCCTAGCGGTCCAAGAGACCCAGTACTTC.

This clonotype turned up a few times. This sequence joins TRBV6-2 or TRBV6-3 and TRBJ2-5; no firm D call. Per the germline V gene, CDR1 is MNHEY and CDR2 is SVGEGT. Trimming took off 2 bases at V and 0 bases at J, with 4 bases between the two ends. The CDR3 loop spans 13 amino acids. The CDR3 loop is CASSYQNQETQYF. DNA of the CDR3: TGTGCCAGCAGTTACCAGAACCAAGAGACCCAGTACTTC.

This clonotype is medium-sized within its sample. The V and J genes are TRBV4-3 and TRBJ1-3, with D possibly TRBD1 on 6 matching bases. Trimming left V 0 bases short and J 4 bases short, with 16 bases between. Germline-derived CDR1 and CDR2 are LGHNA and YSLEER. This CDR3 has 17 residues. CDR3 in DNA: TGCGCCAGCAGCCAAGATCCGGGGCTGGGGGCAGGAAACACCATATATTTT. Its protein product is CASSQDPGLGAGNTIYF.

A word on this clonotype: Just one base apart from a much larger clone, this may be a read error. V and J are TRBV9 and TRBJ2-5; D gene ambiguous. The CDR3 length is 15 residues. Germline V gene lookup returns CDR1 SGDLS and CDR2 YYNGEE. In nucleotides, the CDR3 is TGTGCCAGCAGCGTAGAAGTGGGCAACCAAGAGCCCCAGTACTTC. Protein sequence: CASSVEVGNQEPQYF.

This clonotype is medium-sized (0.01 to 0.1%) within its sample. V gene TRBV4-1 combines with J gene TRBJ2-7; maybe TRBD2 (5 bases). The CDR3 covers 16 residues. Trimming stripped 1 base from V and 4 bases from J, with 17 bases between. The germline V gene encodes CDR1 MGHRA and CDR2 YSYEKL. CDR3 bases: TGCGCCAGCAGCCAAGCCTCGTCGGGGTCGGGGTACGAGCAGTACTTC. Translating gives CASSQASSGSGYEQYF.

A few counts support this clonotype. The chain has TRBV4-1 and TRBJ2-7; 8 bases are shared with TRBD2. V lost 0 bases to trimming and J lost 2 bases; unmatched junction nucleotides: 6. Germline values: CDR1 MGHRA, CDR2 YSYEKL. The CDR3 extends over 16 amino acids. The CDR3 reads CASSQEGVSGTYEQYF. The CDR3 bases are TGCGCCAGCAGCCAAGAAGGTGTTAGCGGGACCTACGAGCAGTACTTC.

This clonotype is medium-sized (0.01 to 0.1%) in the sample. The rearrangement uses TRBV9 and TRBJ2-3; TRBD2 aligns across 9 bases. Per the germline V gene, CDR1 is SGDLS and CDR2 is YYNGEE. This CDR3 has 16 amino acids. The V and J ends lost 3 bases and 2 bases, in that order; junction bases with no gene match: 7. The CDR3 DNA sequence: TGTGCCAGCAGCGGAGTAGCGGGGGCCTACACAGATACGCAGTATTTT. Its translation is CASSGVAGAYTDTQYF.

The chain has TRBV18 and TRBJ2-3, with 7 nucleotides matching TRBD1. CDR1 KGHSH and CDR2 LQKENI come from the germline V gene. The CDR3 covers 15 residues. V shed 3 bases and J 3 bases; nucleotides not matched to a gene: 6. The CDR3 DNA reads TGTGCCAGCTCACCTAGGGACAGAGGTACAGATACGCAGTATTTT. This sequence encodes CASSPRDRGTDTQYF.

This clonotype is termed medium-sized (0.01 to 0.1%). V is TRBV25-1 and J is TRBJ2-7; D may be TRBD1 or TRBD2 (5 bases each). The CDR3 contains 14 residues. The germline CDR1 and CDR2 sequences are MGHDK and SYGVNS. V lost 6 bases, J lost 6 bases, and 18 bases lay in between. The CDR3, as DNA: TGTGCCAGCAGCCCGGTGGGGGAGTGGCGCGAGCAGTACTTC. Translation: CASSPVGEWREQYF.

Turning to this clonotype: This sequence may be a read error, since a much larger clone differs from it by one base. The rearrangement uses TRBV28 and TRBJ1-1; the D gene is possibly TRBD1 (6 bases). From germline, CDR1 is MDHEN and CDR2 SYDVKM. The CDR3 loop spans 14 amino acids. The V end lost 7 bases, the J end lost 14 bases, and 26 bases lay between the germline ends. CDR3: CASTNRELGPDAFF. The CDR3 DNA reads as TGTGCCAGCACAAACAGGGAGTTAGGACCTGACGCCTTCTTT.

This clonotype was observed a few times. A read error may be the cause here, since a much bigger clone is one base away. The chain carries TRBV9 and TRBJ2-7, with unresolved D. Germline V gene data show CDR1 as SGDLS and CDR2 as YYNGEE. The CDR3 is 13 residues long. The CDR3: CASGVWGYGEQYF. The CDR3 nucleotides read TGTGCCAGCGGCGTATGGGGTTACGGCGAGCAGTACTTC.

In its sample, this clonotype is medium-sized (0.01 to 0.1%). V and J are TRBV29-1 and TRBJ2-5, with D maybe TRBD2 (5 bases). CDR1 SQVTM and CDR2 ANQGSEA come from the germline V gene. The CDR3 length is 15 residues. V was clipped by 3 bases and J by 3 bases, with 17 bases between them. The CDR3 DNA follows: TGCAGCGTTGAGACTCCTTTAGAAGCGGAAGAGACCCAGTACTTC. Its protein is CSVETPLEAEETQYF. The whole variable domain, remainder taken from reference TRBV29-1 and TRBJ2-5, is SAVISQKPSRDICQRGTSLTIQCQVDSQVTMMFWYRQQPGQSLTLIATANQGSEATYESGFVIDKFPISRPNLTFSTLTVSNMSPEDSSIYLCSVETPLEAEETQYFGPGTRLLVL.

This clonotype is categorized as medium-sized. Germline is not matched at one junction end, which may reflect a read error. The chain couples TRBV28 to TRBJ2-7; D is perhaps TRBD1 (6 bases). The germline V gene encodes CDR1 MDHEN and CDR2 SYDVKM. CDR3 length: 8 residues. This CDR3 is CAGHRVSF. CDR3 bases: TGTGCCGGCCACAGGGTTAGCTTC. Together with reference TRBV28 and TRBJ2-7, the CDR3 gives the full variable domain: DVKVTQSSRYLVKRTGEKVFLECVQDMDHENMFWYRQDPGLGLRLIYFSYDVKMKEKGDIPEGYSVSREKKERFSLILESASTNQTSMYLCAGHRVSFGPGTRLTVT.

By its share, this clonotype is medium-sized. CDR3 amino acids: CASSFQIAGGPSTDTQYF. CDR3 DNA sequence: TGCGCCAGCAGCTTTCAGATAGCGGGAGGGCCCAGCACAGATACGCAGTATTTT. The V gene is TRBV5-1, the J gene TRBJ2-3; 11 bases map to TRBD2. Trimming took 2 bases from V and 0 from J; bases not matched to a gene: 8. The germline gives CDR1 SGHRS, CDR2 YFSETQ. The CDR3 has 18 amino acids.

This clonotype was seen a handful of times. The V gene is TRBV12-3 or TRBV12-4, the J gene TRBJ2-2; D gene uncertain. The germline V and J ends were trimmed by 2 bases and 0 bases, with 7 bases remaining between them. The CDR3 contains 15 residues. This chain's CDR3 is CASSLLTANTGELFF. The CDR3 DNA is TGTGCCAGCAGTTTATTGACGGCGAACACCGGGGAGCTGTTTTTT.

This clonotype occurred many times. This chain uses TRBV28 with TRBJ1-2, with D perhaps TRBD1 (5 bases). V was cut by 5 bases and J by 2 bases, with 18 bases left in between. CDR1 is MDHEN, CDR2 SYDVKM, per germline. CDR3 length equals 16 residues. The CDR3 spells CASSQREETDNYGYTF. CDR3 sequence (DNA): TGTGCCAGCAGTCAGCGTGAAGAGACAGACAACTATGGCTACACCTTC.

In its sample, this clonotype was seen many times. This chain uses TRBV29-1 with TRBJ2-1; D might be TRBD1 or TRBD2, each matching 5 bases. The V and J ends lost 1 base and 2 bases respectively, with 12 bases between them. Germline CDR1 SQVTM, CDR2 ANQGSEA. The CDR3 has 15 amino acids. Written as DNA, the CDR3 is TGCAGCGTTGAAGTGCCAGGGACCACCTACAATGAGCAGTTCTTC. Its protein product is CSVEVPGTTYNEQFF.